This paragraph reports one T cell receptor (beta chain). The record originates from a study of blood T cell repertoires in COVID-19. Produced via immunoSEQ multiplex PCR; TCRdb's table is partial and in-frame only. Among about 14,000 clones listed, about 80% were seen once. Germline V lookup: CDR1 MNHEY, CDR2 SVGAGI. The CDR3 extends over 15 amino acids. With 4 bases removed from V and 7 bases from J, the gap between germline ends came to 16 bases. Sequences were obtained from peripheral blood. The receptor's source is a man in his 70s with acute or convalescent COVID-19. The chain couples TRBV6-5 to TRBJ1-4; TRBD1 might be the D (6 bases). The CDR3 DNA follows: TGTGCCAGCAGTTCCCTACAGGGCGGGAGTGAAAAACTGTTTTTT. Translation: CASSSLQGGSEKLFF.